The 5 T cell receptor beta chains listed next were all sequenced from one sample in a study of OX40 agonist ivuxolimab in advanced cancers. Method: immunoSEQ multiplex PCR; TCRdb's copy keeps in-frame clones and lacks some. The sample holds 87,000 or so clones, roughly 88% seen once. The sample was CD4+ or CD8+ T cells sorted from blood, taken in a trial of the OX40 agonist ivuxolimab. The origin of the receptors is an adult with an advanced solid tumor such as melanoma, head and neck, liver or kidney cancer.

The chain combines TRBV23-1 with TRBJ2-5; possibly TRBD1 or TRBD2 for D (6 bases each). TRBV23-1 is classed as an ORF, of uncertain function. With 4 bases removed from V and 1 base from J, the gap between germline ends came to 13 bases. This CDR3 has 15 amino acids. CDR3 loop: CASSRRTGAQETQYF. The CDR3 DNA follows: TGCGCCAGCAGTCGCCGAACGGGGGCCCAAGAGACCCAGTACTTC.

This chain joins TRBV6-6 and TRBJ2-7; maybe TRBD2 (5 bases). Germline V gene data show CDR1 as MNHNY and CDR2 as SVGAGI (reference sequence). V was pared by 0 bases and J by 2 bases, with 11 bases between. This CDR3 spans 15 amino acids. CDR3 sequence: CASSYSQDSAYEQYF. The CDR3 DNA follows: TGTGCCAGCAGTTACTCGCAGGACTCCGCCTACGAGCAGTACTTC.

The V call is TRBV11-3, the J call TRBJ1-3, with a possible D match to TRBD1 (5 bases). The CDR3 is 15 amino acids. Germline CDR1 is SGHNT and CDR2 is YENEEA. With 6 bases removed from V and 2 bases from J, the gap between germline ends came to 14 bases. The CDR3 loop is CASSLLRDPGNTIYF. CDR3 nucleotides: TGTGCCAGCAGTTTACTCCGGGACCCTGGAAACACCATATATTTT.

The J gene is TRBJ2-3, the V gene TRBV27; no clear D gene. Trimming stripped 1 base from V and 3 bases from J, with 5 bases between. This CDR3 is built from 13 residues. The germline CDR1 and CDR2 sequences are MNHEY and SMNVEV (reference sequence). The CDR3 protein is CASSLFGTDTQYF. The CDR3 nucleotides are TGTGCCAGCAGTTTATTTGGGACAGATACGCAGTATTTT.

This chain's CDR3 is CASSPQNFGVEDGELFF. The CDR3 bases are TGTGCCAGTAGTCCCCAGAATTTCGGGGTCGAGGACGGGGAGCTGTTTTTT. V gene TRBV19 combines with J gene TRBJ2-2; the D gene is possibly TRBD2 (5 bases). The germline CDR1 and CDR2 sequences are LNHDA and SQIVND (reference sequence). Trimming left V 5 bases short and J 7 bases short, with 23 bases between. This CDR3 has 17 amino acids.